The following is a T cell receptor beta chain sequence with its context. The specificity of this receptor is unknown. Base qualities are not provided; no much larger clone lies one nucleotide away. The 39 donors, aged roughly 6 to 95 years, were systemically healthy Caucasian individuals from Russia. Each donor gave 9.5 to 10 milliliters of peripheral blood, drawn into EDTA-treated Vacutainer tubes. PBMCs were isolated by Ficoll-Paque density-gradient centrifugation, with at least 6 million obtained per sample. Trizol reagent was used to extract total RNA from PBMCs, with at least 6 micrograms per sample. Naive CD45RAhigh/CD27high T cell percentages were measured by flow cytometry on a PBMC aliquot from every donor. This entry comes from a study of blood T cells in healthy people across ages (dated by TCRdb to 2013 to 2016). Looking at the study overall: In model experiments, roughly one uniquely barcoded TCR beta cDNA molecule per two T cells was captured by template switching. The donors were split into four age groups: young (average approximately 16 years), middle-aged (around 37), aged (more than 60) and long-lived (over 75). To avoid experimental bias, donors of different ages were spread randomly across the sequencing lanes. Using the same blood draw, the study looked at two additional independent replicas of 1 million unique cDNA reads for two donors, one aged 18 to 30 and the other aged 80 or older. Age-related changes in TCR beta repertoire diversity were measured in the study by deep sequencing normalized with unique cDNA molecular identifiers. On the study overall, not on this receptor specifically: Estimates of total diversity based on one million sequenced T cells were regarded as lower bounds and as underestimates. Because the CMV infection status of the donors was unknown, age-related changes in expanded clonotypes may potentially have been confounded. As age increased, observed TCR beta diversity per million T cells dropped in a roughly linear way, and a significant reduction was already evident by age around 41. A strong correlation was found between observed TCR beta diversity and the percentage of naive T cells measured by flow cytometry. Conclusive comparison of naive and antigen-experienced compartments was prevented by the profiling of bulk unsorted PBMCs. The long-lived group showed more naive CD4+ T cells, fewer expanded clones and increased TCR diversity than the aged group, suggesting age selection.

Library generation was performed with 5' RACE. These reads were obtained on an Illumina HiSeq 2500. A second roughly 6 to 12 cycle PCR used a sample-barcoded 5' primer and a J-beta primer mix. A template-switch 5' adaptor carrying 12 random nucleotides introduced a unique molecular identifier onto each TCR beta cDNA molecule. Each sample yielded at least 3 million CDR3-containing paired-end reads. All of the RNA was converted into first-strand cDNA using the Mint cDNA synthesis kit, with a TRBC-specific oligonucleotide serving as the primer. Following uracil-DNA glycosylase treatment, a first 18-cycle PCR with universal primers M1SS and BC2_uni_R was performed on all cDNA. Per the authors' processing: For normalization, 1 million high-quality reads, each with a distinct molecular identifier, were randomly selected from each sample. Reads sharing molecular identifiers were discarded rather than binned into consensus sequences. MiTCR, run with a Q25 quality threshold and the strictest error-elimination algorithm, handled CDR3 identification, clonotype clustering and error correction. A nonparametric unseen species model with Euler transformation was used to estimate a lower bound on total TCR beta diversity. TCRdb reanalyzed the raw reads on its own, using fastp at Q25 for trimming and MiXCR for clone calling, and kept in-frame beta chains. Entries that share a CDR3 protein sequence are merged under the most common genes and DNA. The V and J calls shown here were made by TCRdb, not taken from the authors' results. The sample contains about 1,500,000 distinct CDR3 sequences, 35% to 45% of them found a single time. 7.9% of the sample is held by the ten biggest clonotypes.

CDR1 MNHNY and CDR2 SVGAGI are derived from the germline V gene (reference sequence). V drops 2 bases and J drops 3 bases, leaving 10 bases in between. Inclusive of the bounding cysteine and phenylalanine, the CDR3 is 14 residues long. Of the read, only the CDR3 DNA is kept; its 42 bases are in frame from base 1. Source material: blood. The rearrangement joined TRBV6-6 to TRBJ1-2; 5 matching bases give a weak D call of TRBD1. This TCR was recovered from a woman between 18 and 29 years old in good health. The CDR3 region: CASSYVGVDYGYTF. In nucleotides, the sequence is TGTGCCAGCAGTTACGTGGGGGTTGACTATGGCTACACCTTC.